This T cell receptor (beta chain) is from a study of breast tumors, draining lymph nodes, adjacent tissues. TCRdb used MiXCR to reprocess the multiplex PCR reads, holding one entry per CDR3 protein. The sample consists of 190,000 or so distinct CDR3 sequences, about 32% of them appearing once. Germline CDR1 and CDR2: DFQATT and SNEGSKA (reference sequence). The CDR3 is made up of 13 amino acids. Between the trimmed V and J ends, which lost 6 bases and 5 bases, there was a span of 13 bases. As for this clonotype: Its antigen remains unknown.

Breast cancer patients provided tissue from their axillary draining lymph nodes. Study-wide findings and caveats: The lymph node origin of tumor T cells was framed as consistent with a hypothesis, not demonstrated. Tumor and nontumor repertoires were significantly more similar in luminal-like than in basal-like breast cancer. Tumors had less TCR diversity than lymph nodes, more than nontumor tissue. Most tumor T cells seemingly derive from lymph node, then expand in tumor.

V and J are TRBV20-1 and TRBJ1-4; no clear D gene. The source material was axillary lymph node tissue. The TCR comes from a female donor with breast cancer. Some clones in this sample may be carry-over from other donors' samples. CDR3 sequence (DNA): TGCAGTGCAAGGACTAGCGGGAATGAAAAACTGTTTTTT. This codes for CSARTSGNEKLFF.